Listed below are T cell receptor beta chains from one sample, sequenced in a study of T cell responses to AZD1222 COVID-19 vaccine. The data were produced by immunoSEQ multiplex PCR, yet TCRdb's version contains in-frame clones alone and is incomplete. The table records around 140,000 clones, roughly nine tenths of them present only once. The sequences come from peripheral blood, collected on day 0 of AZD1222 vaccination. The receptors shown here come from an adult in good health. Each CDR3 is given with its conserved first and last residue. The D gene is left open where the match is weak. Clone size is shown for a subset of rows, as once, few, many or a class of expanded clone.

v_call	d_call	j_call	clone_size	cdr3_aa	cdr3_nt
TRBV5-8	NA	TRBJ1-5	NA	CASSPGTLVYSNQPQHF	TGTGCCAGCAGCCCCGGGACACTCGTTTATAGCAATCAGCCCCAGCATTTT
TRBV13	TRBD2	TRBJ2-3	NA	CASSPSTSGLTDTQYF	TGTGCCAGCAGCCCCTCGACTAGCGGACTCACAGATACGCAGTATTTT
TRBV5-1	TRBD2	TRBJ2-1	NA	CASSYTSGVNNEQFF	TGCGCCAGCAGCTACACTAGCGGGGTTAACAATGAGCAGTTCTTC
TRBV5-1	NA	TRBJ2-7	few	CASSPITVNYEQYF	TGCGCCAGCAGCCCTATCACCGTGAACTACGAGCAGTACTTC
TRBV4-1	NA	TRBJ1-1	NA	CASSHVVAEAEAFF	TGCGCCAGCAGCCATGTGGTAGCGGAGGCTGAAGCTTTCTTT
TRBV19	TRBD1	TRBJ1-1	NA	CASRPTGGPTEAFF	TGTGCCAGTAGACCAACAGGGGGCCCGACTGAAGCTTTCTTT
TRBV7-8	NA	TRBJ1-5	NA	CASSRYNQPQHF	TGTGCCAGCAGCCGGTACAATCAGCCCCAGCATTTT
TRBV19	NA	TRBJ1-4	NA	CASSIPEMGGYEKLFF	TGTGCCAGTAGTATCCCCGAGATGGGGGGATATGAAAAACTGTTTTTT
TRBV11-2	TRBD1	TRBJ1-4	NA	CASSLPTGTNEKLFF	TGTGCCAGCAGCCTCCCGACAGGGACTAATGAAAAACTGTTTTTT
TRBV9	TRBD1	TRBJ1-5	NA	CASSVDGRGDQPQHF	TGTGCCAGCAGCGTAGATGGCAGGGGGGATCAGCCCCAGCATTTT
TRBV11-2	NA	TRBJ1-2	few	CASSLVTSGKPLGGGYTF	TGTGCCAGCAGCTTAGTTACCTCAGGGAAGCCTCTCGGCGGGGGCTACACCTTC
TRBV24-1	TRBD1	TRBJ2-2	NA	CATSRGGSNGELFF	TGTGCCACCAGTCGAGGGGGCTCAAACGGGGAGCTGTTTTTT
TRBV15	TRBD2	TRBJ2-1	NA	CATSRVLAGVSYNEQFF	TGTGCCACCAGCAGAGTTCTAGCGGGAGTTTCGTACAATGAGCAGTTCTTC
TRBV28	TRBD2	TRBJ2-7	NA	CASRVTSASIYEQYF	TGTGCCAGCAGAGTCACTAGCGCGTCTATCTACGAGCAGTACTTC
TRBV7-6	NA	TRBJ1-1	NA	CASSWTASTEAFF	TGTGCCAGCAGCTGGACAGCTAGCACTGAAGCTTTCTTT
TRBV18	NA	TRBJ1-1	once	CASSPSEVRNTEAFF	TGTGCCAGCTCCCCATCGGAGGTGCGGAACACTGAAGCTTTCTTT
TRBV19	TRBD2	TRBJ2-1	NA	CASSMFLAADEQFF	TGTGCCAGTAGTATGTTTCTAGCGGCCGATGAGCAGTTCTTC
TRBV10-3	NA	TRBJ1-3	NA	CAIGSGGRGNTIYF	TGTGCCATCGGGTCGGGGGGACGCGGAAACACCATATATTTT
TRBV13	NA	TRBJ2-7	NA	CASSLRPTGRGYEQYF	TGTGCCAGCAGCCTCCGCCCGACAGGGAGGGGCTACGAGCAGTACTTC
TRBV19	TRBD1	TRBJ2-3	NA	CASSSFRDRGVMDTQYF	TGTGCCAGTAGTTCCTTCCGGGACAGGGGTGTTATGGATACGCAGTATTTT
TRBV18	NA	TRBJ1-5	once	CASSFTSVSNQPQHF	TGTGCCAGCTCATTTACATCCGTTAGCAATCAGCCCCAGCATTTT
TRBV30	TRBD1	TRBJ1-1	NA	CAWFGFGDREFEAFF	TGTGCCTGGTTCGGGTTCGGGGACAGAGAGTTTGAAGCTTTCTTT
TRBV11-2	TRBD2	TRBJ2-3	NA	CASSLRASGNPHLTTQYF	TGTGCCAGCAGCTTAAGGGCTAGCGGGAACCCTCACCTTACTACGCAGTATTTT
TRBV19	NA	TRBJ1-1	NA	CASMKLMNTEAFF	TGTGCCAGTATGAAGCTGATGAACACTGAAGCTTTCTTT
TRBV4-1	TRBD2	TRBJ2-4	NA	CASSHWTSGLPRGVLAKNIQYF	TGCGCCAGCAGCCATTGGACTAGCGGTCTCCCTCGGGGGGTACTAGCCAAAAACATTCAGTACTTC
TRBV29-1	TRBD1	TRBJ1-1	NA	CSVVGQGTEAFF	TGCAGCGTTGTAGGACAGGGCACTGAAGCTTTCTTT
TRBV4-2	TRBD2	TRBJ2-5	NA	CASSQVLAGETQYF	TGTGCCAGCAGCCAAGTCCTAGCGGGAGAGACCCAGTACTTC
TRBV2	TRBD1	TRBJ1-1	NA	CASTRQGPLEAFF	TGTGCCAGCACCCGACAGGGGCCCCTTGAAGCTTTCTTT
TRBV7-4	NA	TRBJ1-1	NA	CASPAMTERTEAFF	TGTGCCAGCCCTGCTATGACAGAGAGGACTGAAGCTTTCTTT
TRBV2	NA	TRBJ2-7	NA	CASKTASDYEQYF	TGTGCCAGCAAAACGGCTAGCGACTACGAGCAGTACTTC
TRBV2	NA	TRBJ1-5	NA	CASSEHMSNQPQHF	TGTGCCAGCAGTGAACACATGAGCAATCAGCCCCAGCATTTT
TRBV2	NA	TRBJ2-7	few	CANLSGVDSYEQYF	TGTGCCAATCTATCTGGCGTGGATTCCTACGAGCAGTACTTC
TRBV2	NA	TRBJ2-5	NA	CASSEPHRVPQETQYF	TGTGCCAGCAGTGAACCTCACCGGGTGCCACAAGAGACCCAGTACTTC
TRBV6-5	TRBD2	TRBJ2-5	NA	CASSSVDKREGGTQYF	TGTGCCAGCAGTTCTGTGGATAAGCGGGAAGGAGGTACCCAGTACTTC
TRBV19	NA	TRBJ2-6	NA	CASSSDGGTNVLTF	TGTGCCAGTAGTAGTGATGGAGGGACCAACGTCCTGACTTTC
TRBV25-1	NA	TRBJ1-4	NA	CATTRSLWEKLFF	TGTGCCACCACCCGAAGTCTATGGGAAAAACTGTTTTTT
TRBV19	TRBD2	TRBJ2-7	NA	CASSIEWRETYEQYF	TGTGCCAGTAGTATAGAGTGGCGGGAGACTTACGAGCAGTACTTC
TRBV5-4	TRBD1	TRBJ1-2	NA	CASSRWTGEGGYTF	TGTGCCAGCAGCAGATGGACAGGGGAAGGTGGCTACACCTTC
TRBV5-1	TRBD1	TRBJ1-1	NA	CASTRDRPLNTEAFF	TGCGCCAGCACCCGGGACAGGCCCCTGAACACTGAAGCTTTCTTT
TRBV5-1	NA	TRBJ1-1	NA	CASKIRQDTEAFF	TGCGCCAGCAAGATTCGACAGGACACTGAAGCTTTCTTT
TRBV18	TRBD2	TRBJ2-1	NA	CASSPVELAGAHEQFF	TGTGCCAGCTCACCAGTCGAACTAGCGGGAGCTCATGAGCAGTTCTTC
TRBV29-1	NA	TRBJ2-2	once	CSVLSVGQRNTGELFF	TGCAGCGTTCTCTCCGTAGGACAGAGGAACACCGGGGAGCTGTTTTTT
TRBV30	TRBD1	TRBJ2-7	NA	CAWKRGPGWSYEQYF	TGTGCCTGGAAAAGGGGGCCAGGGTGGTCCTACGAGCAGTACTTC